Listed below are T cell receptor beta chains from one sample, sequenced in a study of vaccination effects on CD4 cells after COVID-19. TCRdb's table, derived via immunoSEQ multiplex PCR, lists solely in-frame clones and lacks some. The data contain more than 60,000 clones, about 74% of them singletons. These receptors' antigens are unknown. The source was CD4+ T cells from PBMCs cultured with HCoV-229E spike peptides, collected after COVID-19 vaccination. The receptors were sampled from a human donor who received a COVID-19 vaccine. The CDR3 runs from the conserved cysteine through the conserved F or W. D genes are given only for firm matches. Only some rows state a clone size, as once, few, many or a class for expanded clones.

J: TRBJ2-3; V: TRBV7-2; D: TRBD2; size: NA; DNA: TGTGCCAGCAGCCCTGGACTAGCCTCCACAGATACGCAGTATTTT; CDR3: CASSPGLASTDTQYF
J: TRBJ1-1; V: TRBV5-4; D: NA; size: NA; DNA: TGTGCCAGCAGCCCGGACAGAAAGAACACTGAAGCTTTCTTT; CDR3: CASSPDRKNTEAFF
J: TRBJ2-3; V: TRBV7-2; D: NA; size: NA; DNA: TGTGCCAGCAGCTTTTATACAGATACGCAGTATTTT; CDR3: CASSFYTDTQYF
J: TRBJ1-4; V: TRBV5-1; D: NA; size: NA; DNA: TGCGCCAGCAGGGTGTCAACTAATGAAAAACTGTTTTTT; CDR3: CASRVSTNEKLFF
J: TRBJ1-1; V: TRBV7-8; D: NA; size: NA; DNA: TGTGCCAGCAGCTTTAACGATGTGACTGAAGCTTTCTTT; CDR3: CASSFNDVTEAFF
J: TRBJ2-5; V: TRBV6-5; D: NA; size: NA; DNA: TGTGCCAGCATGAGGGCGGGGCAAGAGACCCAGTACTTC; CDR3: CASMRAGQETQYF
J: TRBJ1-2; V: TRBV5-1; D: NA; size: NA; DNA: TGCGCCAGCAGCTTGGAATCATTCTATGGCTACACCTTC; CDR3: CASSLESFYGYTF
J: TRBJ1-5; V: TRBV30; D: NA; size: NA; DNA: TGTGCCTGGAGTACGGGGGGTGGTAGCAATCAGCCCCAGCATTTT; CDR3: CAWSTGGGSNQPQHF
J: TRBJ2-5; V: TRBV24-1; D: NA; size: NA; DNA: TGTGCCACCAGTGACACACAGAGCTGGGAGACCCAGTACTTC; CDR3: CATSDTQSWETQYF
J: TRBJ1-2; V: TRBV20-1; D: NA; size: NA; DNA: TGCAGTGCAATACAGGGCTATGGCTACACCTTC; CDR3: CSAIQGYGYTF
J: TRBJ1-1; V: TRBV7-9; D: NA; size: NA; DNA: TGTGCCAGCAGCTTAGTTGCCATGAACACTGAAGCTTTCTTT; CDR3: CASSLVAMNTEAFF
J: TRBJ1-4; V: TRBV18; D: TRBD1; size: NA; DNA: TGTGCCAGCTCACCGACAGGGGGTGATGAAAAACTGTTTTTT; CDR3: CASSPTGGDEKLFF
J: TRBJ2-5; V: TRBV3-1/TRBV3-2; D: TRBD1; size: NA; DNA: TGTGCCAGCAGCCAAAGTCTGCAGGGACAGCAAGAGACCCAGTACTTC; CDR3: CASSQSLQGQQETQYF
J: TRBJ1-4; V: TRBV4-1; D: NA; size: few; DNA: TGCGCCAGCAGAAAGTGGGGGGAGGGTGAAAAACTGTTTTTT; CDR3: CASRKWGEGEKLFF
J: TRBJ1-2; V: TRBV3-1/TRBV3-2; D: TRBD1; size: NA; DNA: TGTGCCAGCAGCCAAGGCCTGGGGACAGCGAATGGCTACACCTTC; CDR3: CASSQGLGTANGYTF
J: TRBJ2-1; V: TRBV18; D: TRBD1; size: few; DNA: TGTGCCAGCTCACCTTGGCAGGGGGCCTACAATGAGCAGTTCTTC; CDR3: CASSPWQGAYNEQFF
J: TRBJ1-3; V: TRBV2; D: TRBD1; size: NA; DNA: TGTGCCAGCAGGAGGGGGCAAGGTGGAAACACCATATATTTT; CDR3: CASRRGQGGNTIYF
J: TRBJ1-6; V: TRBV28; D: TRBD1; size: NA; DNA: TGTGCCAGCAAACCGGGACAGGGCTATTCACCCCTCCACTTT; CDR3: CASKPGQGYSPLHF
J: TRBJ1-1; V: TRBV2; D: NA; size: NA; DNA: TGTGCCACCGCGACAGCAATGAACACTGAAGCTTTCTTT; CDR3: CATATAMNTEAFF
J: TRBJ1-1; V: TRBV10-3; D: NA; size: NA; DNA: TGTGCCATCAGTGACCCGGGACGCCCGGCTCCTGAAGCTTTCTTT; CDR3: CAISDPGRPAPEAFF
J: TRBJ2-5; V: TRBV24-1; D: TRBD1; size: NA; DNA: TGTGCCACCAGTGATAACGCCGAACAGGGGGCGCGGGAGACCCAGTACTTC; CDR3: CATSDNAEQGARETQYF
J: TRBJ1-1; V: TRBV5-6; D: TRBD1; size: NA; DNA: TGTGCCAGCAGCCCCTTCTCTGGACAGGCCACTGAAGCTTTCTTT; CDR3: CASSPFSGQATEAFF
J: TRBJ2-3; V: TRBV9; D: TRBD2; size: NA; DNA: TGTGCCAGCAGCGCCATTTTGAGCGGGGGGGCCACAGATACGCAGTATTTT; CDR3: CASSAILSGGATDTQYF
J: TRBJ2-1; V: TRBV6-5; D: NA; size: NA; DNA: TGTGCCAGCAGTTTCCCAGGGACTGAGTACAATGAGCAGTTCTTC; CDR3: CASSFPGTEYNEQFF
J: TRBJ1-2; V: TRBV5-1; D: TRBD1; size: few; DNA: TGCGCCAGCAGCGAGGGACAGGGTAACTATGGCTACACCTTC; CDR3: CASSEGQGNYGYTF
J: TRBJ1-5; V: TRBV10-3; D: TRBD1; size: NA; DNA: TGTGCCAGCGACAGGGGGAACAATCAGCCCCAGCATTTT; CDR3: CASDRGNNQPQHF
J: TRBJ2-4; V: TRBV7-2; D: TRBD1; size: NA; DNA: TGTGCCAGCAGCTTAACCTGGGCACAGGGGTGGGTCAAAAACATTCAGTACTTC; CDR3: CASSLTWAQGWVKNIQYF
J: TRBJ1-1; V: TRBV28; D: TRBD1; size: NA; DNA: TGTGCCAGCAGTTTACTACAGGGGGAAGCTTTCTTT; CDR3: CASSLLQGEAFF
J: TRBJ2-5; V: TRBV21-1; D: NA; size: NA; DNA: TGTGCCAGCAGCACTCCGGGACTAGCGATACAAGAGACCCAGTACTTC; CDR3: CASSTPGLAIQETQYF
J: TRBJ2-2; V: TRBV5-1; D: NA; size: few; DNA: TGCGCCAGCAGCCCGGCCGCGAACACCGGGGAGCTGTTTTTT; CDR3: CASSPAANTGELFF
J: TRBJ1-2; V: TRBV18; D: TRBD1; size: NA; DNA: TGTGCCAGCTCACCAACAGGGGGCAACTATGGCTACACCTTC; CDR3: CASSPTGGNYGYTF
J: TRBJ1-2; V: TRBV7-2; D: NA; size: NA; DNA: TGTGCCAGCAGCTTTGACAGGATGGATGGCTACACCTTC; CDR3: CASSFDRMDGYTF
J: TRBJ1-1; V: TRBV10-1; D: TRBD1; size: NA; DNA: TGCGCCAGCAGTGCTTCAGGGGGCATCACTGAAGCTTTCTTT; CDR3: CASSASGGITEAFF
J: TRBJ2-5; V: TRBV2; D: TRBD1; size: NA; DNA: TGTGCCAGCAGTGGTAACAGGGGAGAGACCCAGTACTTC; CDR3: CASSGNRGETQYF
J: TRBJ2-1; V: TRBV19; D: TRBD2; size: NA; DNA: TGTGCCAGTAGTCGGGCGGGGGGCATCAATGAGCAGTTCTTC; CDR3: CASSRAGGINEQFF
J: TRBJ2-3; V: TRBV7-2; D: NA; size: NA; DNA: TGTGCCAGCAGCTTAGCAGGGGCTGGGGATACGCAGTATTTT; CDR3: CASSLAGAGDTQYF
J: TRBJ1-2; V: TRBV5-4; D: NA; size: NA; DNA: TGTGCCAGCAGCTTGGGGGGTCCCTCCCTCTATGGCTACACCTTC; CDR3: CASSLGGPSLYGYTF
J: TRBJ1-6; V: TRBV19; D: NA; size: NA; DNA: TGTGCCAGTAGTATATGGGGAAATGGGATTTCACCCCTCCACTTT; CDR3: CASSIWGNGISPLHF
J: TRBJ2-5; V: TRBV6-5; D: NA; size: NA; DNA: TGTGCCAGCAGTCCCCCCGGCGCCAAACAAGAGACCCAGTACTTC; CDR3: CASSPPGAKQETQYF
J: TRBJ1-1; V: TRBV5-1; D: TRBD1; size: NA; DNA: TGCGCCAGCTATGAAACCAGGGGGACGGGGATGAACACTGAAGCTTTCTTT; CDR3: CASYETRGTGMNTEAFF